One and the same sample provided the 21 T cell receptor beta chains below, sequenced in a study of blood T cell repertoires in COVID-19. Profiled with immunoSEQ multiplex PCR; TCRdb holds only in-frame clones, not every one. The table has under 450,000 clones, about 89% seen once. The sample comprised PBMCs or T cells enriched from blood (not recorded which). The source is a young man who had recovered from COVID-19.

Concerning this clone: In the same sample, other DNA sequences code for this CDR3. In nucleotides, the CDR3 is TGTGCCAGCAGTTACTCGGGAGCAGAAGCTTTCTTT. It specifies CASSYSGAEAFF. The chain has TRBV6-5 and TRBJ1-1; no firm D call. The germline V gene has CDR1 MNHEY and CDR2 SVGAGI. This CDR3 region has 12 residues. Trimming took off 0 bases at V and 8 bases at J, with 7 bases between the two ends.

The rearrangement joins TRBV7-2 to TRBJ2-2; D gene ambiguous. Looked up from germline, CDR1 is SGHTA and CDR2 is FQGNSA. This CDR3 spans 15 amino acids. The V end lost 5 bases, the J end lost 4 bases, and 14 bases lay between the germline ends. CDR3 DNA: TGTGCCAGCAGCCGCTTGAGACTGGGCACCGGGGAGCTGTTTTTT. It translates to CASSRLRLGTGELFF.

The chain recombines TRBV7-8 with TRBJ2-1; 12 positions match TRBD2. Germline CDR1 and CDR2: SGHVS and FQNEAQ. Trimming removed 5 bases from V and 0 bases from J; junction bases left unmatched: 11. This CDR3 is 19 amino acids long. CDR3 coding DNA: TGTGCCAGCAGCCCAGGACTAGCGGGGATACTCAGCTCCTACAATGAGCAGTTCTTC. It translates to CASSPGLAGILSSYNEQFF.

The chain employs TRBV5-4 and TRBJ2-7; a weak D match, TRBD1 (5 bases). Deletions cut 4 bases from V and 3 bases from J, with 17 bases between. The CDR3 spans 15 residues. The germline V gene has CDR1 SGHNT and CDR2 YYREEE (reference sequence). CDR3 protein: CASSSAGSLVYEQYF. As DNA, the CDR3 is TGTGCCAGCAGCAGCGCAGGGTCCTTAGTCTACGAGCAGTACTTC.

About this clone itself: The junction departs from the called germline gene at one end, perhaps through a read error. The chain carries TRBV10-2 and TRBJ2-1; D unresolved. The germline CDR1 and CDR2 sequences are WSHSY and SAAADI. The CDR3 is 12 residues long. The CDR3, as DNA: TGCACCAGCTCCCTCCGCTACAATGAGCAGTTCTTC. The encoded protein is CTSSLRYNEQFF.

The chain recombines TRBV29-1 with TRBJ1-3, with 7 bases aligning to TRBD1. CDR1 is SQVTM and CDR2 is ANQGSEA in the germline V gene. The CDR3 runs 13 residues. V trimming: 6 bases; J trimming: 7 bases; junction bases outside the gene matches: 9. The CDR3 region has the DNA TGCAGCGTGAGGGGACAGTTCGGGAACACCATATATTTT. Translation: CSVRGQFGNTIYF.

The chain is built from TRBV2 and TRBJ2-5, with 12 bases fitting TRBD2. With 6 bases clipped from V and 2 bases from J, the junction kept 7 bases outside the gene matches. Germline lookup yields CDR1 SNHLY and CDR2 FYNNEI. The CDR3 consists of 16 residues. CDR3 nucleotide sequence: TGTGCCAGCAGACTATCGGGACTAGCGGGTCAAGAGACCCAGTACTTC. It encodes CASRLSGLAGQETQYF.

A word on this clone: The same CDR3 also results from other DNA sequences found in this sample. The chain has TRBV6-5 and TRBJ1-1, with TRBD1 matching over 7 bases. The CDR3 has 15 amino acids. J gave up 1 base and V 0 bases, and 2 bases lay outside the gene matches. CDR1 and CDR2 from the germline V gene are MNHEY and SVGAGI. The CDR3 DNA reads as TGTGCCAGCAGTTACTCCGGGACAGCGAACACTGAAGCTTTCTTT. It specifies CASSYSGTANTEAFF.

This clone was counted once. J is TRBJ2-5 and V is TRBV5-1, with 9 bases that match TRBD1. Germline CDR1 reads SGHRS; CDR2 reads YFSETQ. The V gene end was trimmed by 1 base and the J gene end by 2 bases; junction bases not matched to a gene: 3. The CDR3 contains 15 residues. This CDR3 is CASSLSGTGQETQYF. CDR3 bases: TGCGCCAGCAGCTTGAGCGGGACAGGGCAAGAGACCCAGTACTTC.

The chain employs TRBV9 and TRBJ1-3; a weak D match, TRBD1 (6 bases). Germline lookup yields CDR1 SGDLS and CDR2 YYNGEE. V dropped 5 bases and J dropped 2 bases, with 14 bases sitting between them. There are 15 residues in the CDR3. In DNA form, the CDR3 reads TGTGCCAGCAGTCCGCGGGGGGCGGCTGGAAACACCATATATTTT. Amino acid sequence: CASSPRGAAGNTIYF. Full variable domain (missing parts from reference TRBV9 and TRBJ1-3): DSGVTQTPKHLITATGQRVTLRCSPRSGDLSVYWYQQSLDQGLQFLIQYYNGEERAKGNILERFSAQQFPDLHSELNLSSLELGDSALYFCASSPRGAAGNTIYFGEGSWLTVV.

This clone was seen just once. The CDR3 DNA reads as TGTGCCAGCAGCCCGGACAGTTACTCTGGAAACACCATATATTTT. As protein: CASSPDSYSGNTIYF. The chain links TRBV6-5 to TRBJ1-3; a possible D gene is TRBD1 (6 bases). The CDR3 totals 15 residues. The germline gives CDR1 MNHEY, CDR2 SVGAGI. V was cut by 6 bases and J by 0 bases, with 12 bases left in between.

The V gene is TRBV18, the J gene TRBJ1-3; D possibly corresponds to TRBD1 (6 bases). This CDR3 has 14 residues. Germline CDR1 and CDR2: KGHSH and LQKENI. V dropped 9 bases and J dropped 0 bases, with 12 bases sitting between them. This chain's CDR3 is CASSGQRSGNTIYF. CDR3 nucleotide sequence: TGTGCCAGTTCCGGACAGCGCTCTGGAAACACCATATATTTT.

Written as DNA, the CDR3 is TGTGCCAGCTCACTTCGACAGGGGGGCTCTGGGGCCAACGTCCTGACTTTC. Translated, it gives CASSLRQGGSGANVLTF. The gene calls are TRBV18 and TRBJ2-6; 9 bases line up with TRBD1. The CDR3 covers 17 residues. Germline CDR1 KGHSH, CDR2 LQKENI. The V segment lost 4 bases and the J segment 0 bases; nucleotides outside the gene matches: 4.

V usage is TRBV5-4 and J usage is TRBJ2-1; D remains unclear. CDR3 length: 15 amino acids. V lost 0 bases and J 8 bases, leaving 15 bases between the germline ends. Germline CDR1 is SGHNT and CDR2 is YYREEE (reference sequence). The CDR3 DNA follows: TGTGCCAGCAGCTTGGGCCAAGCCAGCGTCGATGAGCAGTTCTTC. It specifies CASSLGQASVDEQFF. The full variable domain, its missing parts supplied by reference TRBV5-4 and TRBJ2-1, is ETGVTQSPTHLIKTRGQQVTLRCSSQSGHNTVSWYQQALGQGPQFIFQYYREEENGRGNFPPRFSGLQFPNYSSELNVNALELDDSALYLCASSLGQASVDEQFFGPGTRLTVL.

This clone appeared a single time. The chain couples TRBV28 to TRBJ2-7, with D maybe TRBD1 (5 bases). Between the trimmed V and J ends, which lost 5 bases and 3 bases, there was a span of 14 bases. CDR1 and CDR2 from the germline V gene are MDHEN and SYDVKM. The CDR3 runs 14 residues. The DNA for the CDR3 is TGTGCCAGCAGTAGGAGCAGGGCCGGCTACGAGCAGTACTTC. Translated: CASSRSRAGYEQYF.

This chain links TRBV29-1 with TRBJ2-7; 7 bases match TRBD1. CDR1 and CDR2 from the germline V gene are SQVTM and ANQGSEA. V dropped 7 bases and J dropped 1; count of bases not matched to a gene: 7. The length of the CDR3 is 13 residues. For the CDR3, the DNA is TGCAGCGCATCGCCCAGGGGGTCCTACGAGCAGTACTTC. Protein: CSASPRGSYEQYF.

The chain carries TRBV7-3 and TRBJ2-2; D call uncertain. Per the germline V gene, CDR1 is SGHTA and CDR2 is FQGTGA. V lost 2 bases, J lost 2 bases, and 12 bases lay in between. This CDR3 has 16 residues. For the CDR3, the DNA is TGTGCCAGCAGCTTATTGAGCCATGATAACACCGGGGAGCTGTTTTTT. Its translation is CASSLLSHDNTGELFF.

J is TRBJ2-6 and V is TRBV5-1, with a possible D match to TRBD1 (6 bases). Trimming removed 0 bases from V and 0 bases from J, with 22 bases in between. The CDR3 sequence is 21 residues long. CDR1 and CDR2 from the germline V gene are SGHRS and YFSETQ. CDR3 loop: CASSLGRDTHQQGSGANVLTF. DNA of the CDR3: TGCGCCAGCAGCTTGGGACGGGACACTCATCAACAGGGCTCTGGGGCCAACGTCCTGACTTTC.

The chain combines TRBV30 with TRBJ2-6, with 7 bases matching TRBD2. This CDR3 contains 14 residues. Germline V gives CDR1 GTSNPN, CDR2 SVGIG (reference sequence). Losses at the gene ends were 5 bases for V and 2 bases for J; bases not matched to a gene: 3. The CDR3 DNA reads TGTGCCTGGGCTCGGGGGGCTGGGGCCAACGTCCTGACTTTC. Translating gives CAWARGAGANVLTF.

This chain uses TRBV5-1 with TRBJ1-2; 9 nucleotides match TRBD1. Germline V gene lookup returns CDR1 SGHRS and CDR2 YFSETQ. The CDR3 has 15 residues. V shed 3 bases and J 4 bases; nucleotides not matched to a gene: 7. The CDR3 spells CASSSATGGTYGYTF. For the CDR3, the DNA is TGCGCCAGCAGCTCGGCGACAGGGGGAACCTATGGCTACACCTTC. Using reference TRBV5-1 and TRBJ1-2 for the parts outside the CDR3, the full variable domain is KAGVTQTPRYLIKTRGQQVTLSCSPISGHRSVSWYQQTPGQGLQFLFEYFSETQRNKGNFPGRFSGRQFSNSRSEMNVSTLELGDSALYLCASSSATGGTYGYTFGSGTRLTVV.

The CDR3 sequence is CASSERGPTNQPQHF. CDR3 bases: TGTGCCAGCAGTGAAAGGGGGCCTACGAATCAGCCCCAGCATTTT. The chain carries TRBV25-1 and TRBJ1-5; 7 bases match TRBD1. CDR1 and CDR2 (germline): MGHDK, SYGVNS. Trimming removed 2 bases from V and 4 bases from J; junction bases left unmatched: 5. CDR3 length: 15 residues.